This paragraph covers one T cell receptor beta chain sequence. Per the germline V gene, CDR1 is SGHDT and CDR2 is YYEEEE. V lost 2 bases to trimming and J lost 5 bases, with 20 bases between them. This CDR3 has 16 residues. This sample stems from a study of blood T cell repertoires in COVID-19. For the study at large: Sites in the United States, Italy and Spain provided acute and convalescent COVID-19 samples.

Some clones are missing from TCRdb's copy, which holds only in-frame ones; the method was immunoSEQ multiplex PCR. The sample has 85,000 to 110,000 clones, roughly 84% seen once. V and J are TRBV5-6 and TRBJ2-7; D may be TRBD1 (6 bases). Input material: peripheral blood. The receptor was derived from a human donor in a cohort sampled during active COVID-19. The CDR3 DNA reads TGTGCCAGCAGCTTTAGCCGGGACATCGCCTTCGACGAGCAGTACTTC. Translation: CASSFSRDIAFDEQYF.